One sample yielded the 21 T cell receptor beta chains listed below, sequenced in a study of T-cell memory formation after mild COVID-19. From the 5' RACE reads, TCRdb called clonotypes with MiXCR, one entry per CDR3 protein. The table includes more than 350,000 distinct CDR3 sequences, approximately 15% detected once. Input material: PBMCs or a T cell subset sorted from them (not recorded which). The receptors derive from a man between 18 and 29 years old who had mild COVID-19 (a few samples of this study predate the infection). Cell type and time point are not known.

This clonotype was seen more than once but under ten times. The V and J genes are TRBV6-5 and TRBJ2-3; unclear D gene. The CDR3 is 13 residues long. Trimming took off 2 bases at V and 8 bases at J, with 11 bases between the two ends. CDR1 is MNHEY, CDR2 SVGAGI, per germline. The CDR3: CASSYPGGITQYF. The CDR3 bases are TGTGCCAGCAGTTACCCAGGTGGGATTACGCAGTATTTT.

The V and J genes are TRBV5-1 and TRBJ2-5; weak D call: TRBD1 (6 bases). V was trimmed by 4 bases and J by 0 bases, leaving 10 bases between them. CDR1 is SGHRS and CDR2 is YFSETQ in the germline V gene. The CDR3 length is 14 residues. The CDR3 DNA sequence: TGCGCCAGCAGCCCGGACAGCTACCAAGAGACCCAGTACTTC. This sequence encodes CASSPDSYQETQYF. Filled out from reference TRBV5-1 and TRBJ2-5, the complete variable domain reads KAGVTQTPRYLIKTRGQQVTLSCSPISGHRSVSWYQQTPGQGLQFLFEYFSETQRNKGNFPGRFSGRQFSNSRSEMNVSTLELGDSALYLCASSPDSYQETQYFGPGTRLLVL.

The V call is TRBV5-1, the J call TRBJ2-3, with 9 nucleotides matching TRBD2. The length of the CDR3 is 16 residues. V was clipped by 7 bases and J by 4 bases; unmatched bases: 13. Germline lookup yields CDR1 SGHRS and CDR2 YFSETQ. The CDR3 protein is CASGGARGGVADTQYF. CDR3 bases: TGCGCCAGCGGCGGTGCTCGCGGGGGGGTCGCAGATACGCAGTATTTT. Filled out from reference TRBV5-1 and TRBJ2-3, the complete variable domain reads KAGVTQTPRYLIKTRGQQVTLSCSPISGHRSVSWYQQTPGQGLQFLFEYFSETQRNKGNFPGRFSGRQFSNSRSEMNVSTLELGDSALYLCASGGARGGVADTQYFGPGTRLTVL.

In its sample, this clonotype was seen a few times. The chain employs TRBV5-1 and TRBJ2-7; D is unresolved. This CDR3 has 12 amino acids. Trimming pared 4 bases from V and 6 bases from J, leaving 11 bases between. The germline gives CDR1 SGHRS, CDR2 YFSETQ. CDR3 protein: CASSMLMGEQYF. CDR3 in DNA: TGCGCCAGCAGCATGCTCATGGGCGAGCAGTACTTC.

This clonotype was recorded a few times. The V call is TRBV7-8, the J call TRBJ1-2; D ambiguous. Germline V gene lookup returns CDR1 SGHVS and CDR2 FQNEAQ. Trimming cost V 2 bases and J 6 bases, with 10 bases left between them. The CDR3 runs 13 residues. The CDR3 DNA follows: TGTGCCAGCAGCTTAAGCCTTTGGGATGGCTACACCTTC. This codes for CASSLSLWDGYTF.

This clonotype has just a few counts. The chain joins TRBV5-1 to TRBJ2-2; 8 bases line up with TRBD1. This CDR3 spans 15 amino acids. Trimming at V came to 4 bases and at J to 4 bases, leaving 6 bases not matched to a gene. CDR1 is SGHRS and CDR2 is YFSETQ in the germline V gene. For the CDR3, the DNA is TGCGCCAGCAGCACCGGGACAGGCCCCACCGGGGAGCTGTTTTTT. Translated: CASSTGTGPTGELFF. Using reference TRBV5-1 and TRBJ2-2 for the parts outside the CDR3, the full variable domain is KAGVTQTPRYLIKTRGQQVTLSCSPISGHRSVSWYQQTPGQGLQFLFEYFSETQRNKGNFPGRFSGRQFSNSRSEMNVSTLELGDSALYLCASSTGTGPTGELFFGEGSRLTVL.

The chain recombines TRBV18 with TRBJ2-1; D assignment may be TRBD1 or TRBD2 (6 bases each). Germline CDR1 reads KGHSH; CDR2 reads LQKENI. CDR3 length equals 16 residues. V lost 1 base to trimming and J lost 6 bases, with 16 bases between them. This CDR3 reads CASSPRPGALFNEQFF. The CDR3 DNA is TGTGCCAGCTCACCACGGCCGGGGGCCCTTTTCAATGAGCAGTTCTTC.

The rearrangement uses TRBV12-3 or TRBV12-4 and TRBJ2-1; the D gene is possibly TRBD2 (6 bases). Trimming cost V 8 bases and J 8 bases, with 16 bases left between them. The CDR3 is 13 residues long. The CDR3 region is CASAWRGVDEQFF. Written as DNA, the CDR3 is TGTGCCAGCGCCTGGCGGGGTGTGGATGAGCAGTTCTTC.

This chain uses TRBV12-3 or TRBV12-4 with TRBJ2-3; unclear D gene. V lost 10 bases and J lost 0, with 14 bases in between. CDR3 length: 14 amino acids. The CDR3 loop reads CATDLGSSTDTQYF. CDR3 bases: TGTGCCACCGATTTAGGCAGTAGCACAGATACGCAGTATTTT.

The CDR3 region is CASSFGGAYEQYF. The CDR3 DNA follows: TGTGCCAGCAGCTTTGGCGGCGCCTACGAGCAGTACTTC. The chain is built from TRBV7-9 and TRBJ2-7, with unresolved D. Germline V lookup: CDR1 SEHNR, CDR2 FQNEAQ (reference sequence). The CDR3 totals 13 residues. Trimming removed 3 bases at V and 2 bases at J, with 8 bases between. Using reference TRBV7-9 and TRBJ2-7 for the parts outside the CDR3, the full variable domain is DTGVSQNPRHKITKRGQNVTFRCDPISEHNRLYWYRQTLGQGPEFLTYFQNEAQLEKSRLLSDRFSAERPKGSFSTLEIQRTEQGDSAMYLCASSFGGAYEQYFGPGTRLTVT.

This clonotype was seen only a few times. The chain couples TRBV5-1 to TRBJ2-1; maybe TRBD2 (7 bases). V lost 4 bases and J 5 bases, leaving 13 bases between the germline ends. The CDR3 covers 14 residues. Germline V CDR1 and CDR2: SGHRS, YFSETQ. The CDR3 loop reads CASSGGAINNEQFF. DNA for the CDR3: TGCGCCAGCAGCGGGGGGGCGATCAACAATGAGCAGTTCTTC. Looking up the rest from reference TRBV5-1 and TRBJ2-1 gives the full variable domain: KAGVTQTPRYLIKTRGQQVTLSCSPISGHRSVSWYQQTPGQGLQFLFEYFSETQRNKGNFPGRFSGRQFSNSRSEMNVSTLELGDSALYLCASSGGAINNEQFFGPGTRLTVL.

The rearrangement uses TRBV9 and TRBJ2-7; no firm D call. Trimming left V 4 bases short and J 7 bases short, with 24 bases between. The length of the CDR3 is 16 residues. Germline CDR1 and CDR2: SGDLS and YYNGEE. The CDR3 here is CASSPPRTDSKLEQYF. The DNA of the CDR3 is TGTGCCAGCAGCCCCCCGAGGACGGATTCGAAGCTGGAGCAGTACTTC.

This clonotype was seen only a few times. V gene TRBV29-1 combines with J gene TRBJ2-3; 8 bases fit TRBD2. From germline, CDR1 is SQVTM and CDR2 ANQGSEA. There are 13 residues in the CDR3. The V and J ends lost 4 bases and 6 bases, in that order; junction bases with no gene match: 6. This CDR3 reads CSVAGLAGDTQYF. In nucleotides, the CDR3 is TGCAGCGTTGCCGGACTAGCTGGGGATACGCAGTATTTT.

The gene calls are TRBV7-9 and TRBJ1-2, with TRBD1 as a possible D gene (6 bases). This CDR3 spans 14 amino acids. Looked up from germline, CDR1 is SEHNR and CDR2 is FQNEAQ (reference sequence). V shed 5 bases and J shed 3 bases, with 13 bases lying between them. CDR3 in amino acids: CASSDRDKDYGYTF. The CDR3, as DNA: TGTGCCAGCAGCGACCGGGACAAGGACTATGGCTACACCTTC. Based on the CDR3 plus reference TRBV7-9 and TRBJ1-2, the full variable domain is DTGVSQNPRHKITKRGQNVTFRCDPISEHNRLYWYRQTLGQGPEFLTYFQNEAQLEKSRLLSDRFSAERPKGSFSTLEIQRTEQGDSAMYLCASSDRDKDYGYTFGSGTRLTVV.

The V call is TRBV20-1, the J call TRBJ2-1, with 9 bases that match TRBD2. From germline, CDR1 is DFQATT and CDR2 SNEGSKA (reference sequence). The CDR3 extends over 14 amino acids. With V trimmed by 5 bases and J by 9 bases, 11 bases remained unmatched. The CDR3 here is CSAGAGGSSGEQFF. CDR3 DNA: TGCAGTGCTGGGGCGGGAGGGTCAAGTGGTGAGCAGTTCTTC.

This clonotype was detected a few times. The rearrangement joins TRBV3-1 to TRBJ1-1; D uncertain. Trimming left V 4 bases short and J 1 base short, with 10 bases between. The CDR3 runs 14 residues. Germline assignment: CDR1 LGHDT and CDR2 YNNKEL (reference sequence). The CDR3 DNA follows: TGTGCCAGCAGCCCGTCGATAGGGAACACTGAAGCTTTCTTT. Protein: CASSPSIGNTEAFF. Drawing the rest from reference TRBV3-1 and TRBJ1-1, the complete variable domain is DTAVSQTPKYLVTQMGNDKSIKCEQNLGHDTMYWYKQDSKKFLKIMFSYNNKELIINETVPNRFSPKSPDKAHLNLHINSLELGDSAVYFCASSPSIGNTEAFFGQGTRLTVV.

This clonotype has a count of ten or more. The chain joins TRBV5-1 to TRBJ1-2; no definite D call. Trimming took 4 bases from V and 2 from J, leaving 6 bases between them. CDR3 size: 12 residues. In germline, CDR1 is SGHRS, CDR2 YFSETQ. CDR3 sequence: CASSTDNYGYTF. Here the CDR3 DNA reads TGCGCCAGCAGCACCGACAACTATGGCTACACCTTC.

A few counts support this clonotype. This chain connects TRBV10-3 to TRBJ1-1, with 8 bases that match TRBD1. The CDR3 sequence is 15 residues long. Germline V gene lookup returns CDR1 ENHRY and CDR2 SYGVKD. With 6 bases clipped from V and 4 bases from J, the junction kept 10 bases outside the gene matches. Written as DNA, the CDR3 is TGTGCCATCAGGACACTACAGGGGGTATCCACTGAAGCTTTCTTT. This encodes CAIRTLQGVSTEAFF.

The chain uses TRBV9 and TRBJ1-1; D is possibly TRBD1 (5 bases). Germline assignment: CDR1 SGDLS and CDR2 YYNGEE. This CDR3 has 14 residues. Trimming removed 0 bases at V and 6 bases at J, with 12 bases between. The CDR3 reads CASSVGGVPSEAFF. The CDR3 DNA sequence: TGTGCCAGCAGCGTAGGGGGGGTACCTTCTGAAGCTTTCTTT.

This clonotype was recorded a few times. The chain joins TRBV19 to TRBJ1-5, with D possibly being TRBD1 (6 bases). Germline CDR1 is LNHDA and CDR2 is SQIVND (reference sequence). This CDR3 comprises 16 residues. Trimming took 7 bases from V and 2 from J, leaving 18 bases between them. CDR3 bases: TGTGCCAGTACCCCATCGTGGCAGGGGCGCAATCAGCCCCAGCATTTT. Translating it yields CASTPSWQGRNQPQHF.

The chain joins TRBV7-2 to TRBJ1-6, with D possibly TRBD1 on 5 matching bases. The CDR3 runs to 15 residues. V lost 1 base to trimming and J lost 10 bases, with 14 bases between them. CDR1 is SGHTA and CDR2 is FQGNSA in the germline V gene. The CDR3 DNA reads TGTGCCAGCAGCTTAGGCCAGGGATCTTACTCACCCCTCCACTTT. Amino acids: CASSLGQGSYSPLHF. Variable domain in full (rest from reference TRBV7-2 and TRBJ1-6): GAGVSQSPSNKVTEKGKDVELRCDPISGHTALYWYRQSLGQGLEFLIYFQGNSAPDKSGLPSDRFSAERTGGSVSTLTIQRTQQEDSAVYLCASSLGQGSYSPLHFGNGTRLTVT.